These 13 T cell receptor beta chains originate from one sample sequenced in a study of cytomegalovirus exposure and HLA in healthy donors. The primer mix had 60 Vbeta and 13 Jbeta primers. Sequencing was performed with immunoSEQ multiplex PCR; in TCRdb, only in-frame clones are kept and a portion is missing. The sample lists 120,000 or so clones, over 75% occurring once. Input material: PBMCs. These receptors were collected from a woman aged 18-29 years in good health and CMV-seronegative.

V and J are TRBV6-1 and TRBJ2-5; D is uncertain. Trimming took 5 bases from V and 1 from J, leaving 11 bases between them. This CDR3 has 14 amino acids. Germline V gene data show CDR1 as MNHNS and CDR2 as SASEGT. The CDR3 DNA reads TGTGCCAGCAGTCGATTCAGTGCCCAAGAGACCCAGTACTTC. Translated, it gives CASSRFSAQETQYF.

The chain joins TRBV6-6 to TRBJ1-1; 8 bases line up with TRBD1. This CDR3 has 13 amino acids. The germline V gene encodes CDR1 MNHNY and CDR2 SVGAGI (reference sequence). V gave up 6 bases and J gave up 8 bases; unmatched junction bases: 8. CDR3 sequence (DNA): TGTGCCAGCAGACACTCAGGGACAGGAGAAGCTTTCTTT. It codes for CASRHSGTGEAFF.

The rearrangement links TRBV6-1 to TRBJ1-2; 8 nucleotides agree with TRBD1. The CDR3 has 15 residues. The V and J ends lost 6 bases and 5 bases, in that order; junction bases with no gene match: 11. Germline V CDR1 and CDR2: MNHNS, SASEGT. In DNA, the CDR3 is TGTGCCAGCAGCATTACAGGGGGAAGGAGTTATGGCTACACCTTC. Its protein is CASSITGGRSYGYTF.

V gene TRBV6-5 combines with J gene TRBJ1-6, with no clear D. The CDR3 spans 15 residues. Trimming shortened V by 5 bases and J by 8 bases, and 16 bases separated the two germline ends. CDR1 and CDR2 from the germline V gene are MNHEY and SVGAGI. The CDR3 loop reads CASSRGGFQDSPLHF. In DNA, the CDR3 is TGTGCCAGCAGTCGCGGAGGGTTTCAAGATTCACCCCTCCACTTT.

The chain combines TRBV6-5 with TRBJ1-6; D remains ambiguous. V lost 4 bases and J 10 bases, leaving 14 bases between the germline ends. Germline V CDR1 and CDR2: MNHEY, SVGAGI. There are 14 residues in the CDR3. CDR3 nucleotides: TGTGCCAGCAGTTCAAGGCCGGCGGGATCACCCCTCCACTTT. This gives the protein CASSSRPAGSPLHF.

V and J are TRBV4-1 and TRBJ2-3; TRBD2 matches 8 bases. After removal of 2 bases from V and 2 bases from J, the junction contained 12 bases not matched to a gene. The germline V gene has CDR1 MGHRA and CDR2 YSYEKL. The CDR3 loop spans 18 amino acids. The CDR3 sequence is CASSQTFAGGPPTDTQYF. CDR3 nucleotide sequence: TGCGCCAGCAGCCAAACATTCGCGGGAGGTCCTCCCACAGATACGCAGTATTTT.

The chain links TRBV7-9 to TRBJ1-2, with D possibly being TRBD1 (5 bases). The CDR3 runs 13 residues. Trimming pared 0 bases from V and 3 bases from J, leaving 5 bases between. Germline V gene lookup returns CDR1 SEHNR and CDR2 FQNEAQ (reference sequence). The CDR3 loop is CASSLARDYGYTF. The CDR3 nucleotides are TGTGCCAGCAGCTTAGCCAGGGACTATGGCTACACCTTC.

V and J are TRBV1 and TRBJ1-2. TRBV1 is a pseudogene. This CDR3 has 17 amino acids. CDR3 DNA: TGCACCAGCAGCCGAGACACTAAGGCAGTCACTAACTATGGCTACACCTTC. Its protein is CTSSRDTKAVTNYGYTF.

This clone appeared once. The chain joins TRBV6-5 to TRBJ2-7; the D gene is possibly TRBD2 (5 bases). Germline CDR1 is MNHEY and CDR2 is SVGAGI. This CDR3 contains 11 residues. Trimming took off 8 bases at V and 5 bases at J, with 10 bases between the two ends. The CDR3 reads CASSPGDEQYF. The CDR3 DNA sequence: TGTGCCAGCTCCCCCGGGGACGAGCAGTACTTC.

The chain is built from TRBV11-2 and TRBJ1-1; D is unresolved. The CDR3 length is 12 residues. CDR1 and CDR2 from the germline V gene are SGHAT and FQNNGV. Trimming left V 5 bases short and J 5 bases short, with 9 bases between. CDR3 amino acids: CASSPARTEAFF. The DNA of the CDR3 is TGTGCCAGCAGCCCCGCGCGAACTGAAGCTTTCTTT.

This clone qualifies as medium-sized. This chain joins TRBV25-1 and TRBJ1-1, with TRBD1 matching over 9 bases. The CDR3 has 13 amino acids. V lost 8 bases and J lost 4; bases outside the gene matches: 5. CDR1 MGHDK and CDR2 SYGVNS come from the germline V gene. As DNA, the CDR3 is TGTGCCAGCCGGACAGGGGACGGCACTGAAGCTTTCTTT. It yields the protein CASRTGDGTEAFF.

The chain couples TRBV5-1 to TRBJ1-1; D unclear. CDR1 is SGHRS and CDR2 is YFSETQ in the germline V gene. With 1 base removed from V and 1 base from J, the gap between germline ends came to 11 bases. The CDR3 extends over 15 amino acids. The CDR3: CASSLLLGENTEAFF. In DNA, the CDR3 is TGCGCCAGCAGCTTGTTATTGGGAGAGAACACTGAAGCTTTCTTT.

The gene calls are TRBV12-5 and TRBJ1-1; weak D call: TRBD1 (6 bases). The CDR3 consists of 15 residues. Germline assignment: CDR1 LGHNT and CDR2 FRNRAP. V dropped 0 bases and J dropped 1 base, with 9 bases sitting between them. The CDR3, as DNA: TGTGCTAGTGGTTTGGTAGGGACACCGAACACTGAAGCTTTCTTT. Its protein product is CASGLVGTPNTEAFF.